This entry lists 24 T cell receptor beta chains sequenced from one sample in a study of blood T cell repertoires in COVID-19. TCRdb's copy holds only in-frame clones and misses some; the assay was immunoSEQ multiplex PCR. Of approximately 99,000 clones in the sample, less than 75% were seen once. Sequencing was carried out using peripheral blood. Receptors originate from a woman between 40 and 55 years old with acute or convalescent COVID-19.

The J gene is TRBJ1-1, the V gene TRBV13; possible D gene TRBD1, 6 bases. Germline CDR1 reads PRHDT; CDR2 reads FYEKMQ (reference sequence). V lost 4 bases, J lost 8 bases, and 17 bases lay in between. CDR3 size: 14 residues. The CDR3 DNA reads TGTGCCAGCAGCTCTGACAGGCTGAATATGGAAGCTTTCTTT. Protein product: CASSSDRLNMEAFF.

This clone was picked up one time. The gene calls are TRBV28 and TRBJ2-1, with D tentatively TRBD2 (5 bases). CDR1 MDHEN and CDR2 SYDVKM come from the germline V gene. The CDR3 covers 16 residues. V dropped 2 bases and J dropped 8 bases, with 19 bases sitting between them. The CDR3 loop is CASSLPDPLLVYEQFF. The CDR3 DNA follows: TGTGCCAGCAGTTTACCCGATCCCCTACTAGTCTATGAGCAGTTCTTC.

The chain is built from TRBV11-2 and TRBJ2-1; D is perhaps TRBD1 (5 bases). The V gene's germline CDR1 is SGHAT and CDR2 FQNNGV. V lost 1 base and J 10 bases, leaving 14 bases between the germline ends. CDR3 length equals 14 residues. This chain's CDR3 is CASSLGTTAFEQFF. As DNA, the CDR3 is TGTGCCAGCAGCTTAGGAACGACAGCGTTCGAGCAGTTCTTC.

The V gene is TRBV19, the J gene TRBJ2-7; D is unclear. V lost 5 bases and J 0 bases, leaving 8 bases between the germline ends. The CDR3 runs 13 residues. Per the germline V gene, CDR1 is LNHDA and CDR2 is SQIVND (reference sequence). The CDR3 loop reads CASSLEASYEQYF. DNA for the CDR3: TGTGCCAGTAGTCTTGAAGCCTCCTACGAGCAGTACTTC. Full variable domain (outside the CDR3, taken from reference TRBV19 and TRBJ2-7): DGGITQSPKYLFRKEGQNVTLSCEQNLNHDAMYWYRQDPGQGLRLIYYSQIVNDFQKGDIAEGYSVSREKKESFPLTVTSAQKNPTAFYLCASSLEASYEQYFGPGTRLTVT.

The gene calls are TRBV7-9 and TRBJ1-1; D is perhaps TRBD1 (5 bases). With 5 bases removed from V and 4 bases from J, the gap between germline ends came to 17 bases. The CDR3 is 15 amino acids. CDR1 is SEHNR, CDR2 FQNEAQ, per germline (reference sequence). The CDR3 sequence: CASSPQRQRSTEAFF. The CDR3 bases are TGTGCCAGCAGCCCGCAACGACAGAGAAGCACTGAAGCTTTCTTT.

The chain links TRBV27 to TRBJ2-7; possibly TRBD2 for D (5 bases). The CDR3 sequence is 15 residues long. From germline, CDR1 is MNHEY and CDR2 SMNVEV (reference sequence). V lost 3 bases and J lost 0, with 12 bases in between. CDR3 DNA sequence: TGTGCCAGCAGTTTTATTCGGGATAGCTCCTACGAGCAGTACTTC. Amino acid sequence: CASSFIRDSSYEQYF.

This chain connects TRBV7-9 to TRBJ2-7, with 8 bases that match TRBD1. This CDR3 is built from 15 residues. V lost 0 bases, J lost 2 bases, and 3 bases stayed unmatched. The germline gives CDR1 SEHNR, CDR2 FQNEAQ (reference sequence). The CDR3 DNA reads as TGTGCCAGCAGCTTAGCGTTGGGACAGGCCTACGAGCAGTACTTC. Its translation: CASSLALGQAYEQYF.

For the CDR3, the DNA is TGCGCCAGCAGCCCGGAAGGGGTAGTTGGCGGGGAGCTGTTTTTT. Protein product: CASSPEGVVGGELFF. The J gene is TRBJ2-2, the V gene TRBV5-1; D might be TRBD1 (5 bases). The CDR3 is 15 amino acids. The germline CDR1 and CDR2 sequences are SGHRS and YFSETQ. V was cut by 4 bases and J by 7 bases, with 17 bases left in between. The variable domain in full, with the rest retrieved from reference TRBV5-1 and TRBJ2-2, is KAGVTQTPRYLIKTRGQQVTLSCSPISGHRSVSWYQQTPGQGLQFLFEYFSETQRNKGNFPGRFSGRQFSNSRSEMNVSTLELGDSALYLCASSPEGVVGGELFFGEGSRLTVL.

Remarks on this clone: Other DNA sequences from this sample encode an identical CDR3 as well. The genes are TRBV29-1 and TRBJ1-4; 7 bases are shared with TRBD1. The CDR3 runs 13 residues. Germline V gives CDR1 SQVTM, CDR2 ANQGSEA. Trimming removed 4 bases from V and 5 bases from J; junction bases left unmatched: 4. CDR3 protein: CSVGQGRNEKLFF. The CDR3, as DNA: TGCAGCGTTGGACAGGGCCGGAATGAAAAACTGTTTTTT.

As concerns this clone: Within the sample, other DNA sequences also encode this same CDR3. This rearrangement joins TRBV27 to TRBJ2-5; TRBD1 is a possible D gene (6 bases). The length of the CDR3 is 13 residues. Germline V gene lookup returns CDR1 MNHEY and CDR2 SMNVEV (reference sequence). The V end lost 3 bases, the J end lost 5 bases, and 10 bases lay between the germline ends. CDR3 sequence reads: CASSLGRGETQYF. The CDR3 DNA reads as TGTGCCAGCAGTTTGGGCAGGGGCGAGACCCAGTACTTC.

The chain joins TRBV6-5 to TRBJ1-5; 8 nucleotides line up with TRBD1. With 5 bases clipped from V and 6 bases from J, the junction kept 9 bases outside the gene matches. Germline CDR1 reads MNHEY; CDR2 reads SVGAGI. The CDR3 runs 15 residues. CDR3 DNA sequence: TGTGCCAGCAGTCCACAGGGGGGAGTGGGTCAGCCCCAGCATTTT. Translation gives CASSPQGGVGQPQHF.

This clone has just a few counts. The chain combines TRBV6-6 with TRBJ1-5; D not certain. Trimming removed 7 bases from V and 7 bases from J, with 17 bases in between. CDR1 is MNHNY and CDR2 is SVGAGI in the germline V gene (reference sequence). The CDR3 loop spans 14 amino acids. CDR3 protein: CASTNANAGQPQHF. Written as DNA, the CDR3 is TGTGCCAGCACTAACGCGAACGCGGGCCAGCCCCAGCATTTT.

This chain connects TRBV6-1 to TRBJ1-5; D is undetermined. The V gene lost 0 bases and the J gene lost 5 bases, with 14 bases spanning the gap. Per the germline V gene, CDR1 is MNHNS and CDR2 is SASEGT. The CDR3 is 16 residues long. The CDR3 bases are TGTGCCAGCAGTGAAGCTCCAGTTTCCGGGGATCAGCCCCAGCATTTT. It encodes CASSEAPVSGDQPQHF.

The chain combines TRBV7-3 with TRBJ2-5, with TRBD2 identical over 10 bases. This CDR3 contains 15 residues. With 5 bases clipped from V and 5 bases from J, the junction kept 8 bases outside the gene matches. Germline CDR1 is SGHTA and CDR2 is FQGTGA. As DNA, the CDR3 is TGTGCCAGCAGCATTACTAGCGGGGTTTTGGAGACCCAGTACTTC. It translates to CASSITSGVLETQYF.

V gene TRBV5-1 combines with J gene TRBJ2-6, with D possibly matching TRBD1 (5 bases). Germline CDR1 is SGHRS and CDR2 is YFSETQ. The CDR3 covers 15 residues. Deletions cut 3 bases from V and 2 bases from J, with 9 bases between. Here the CDR3 reads CASSSAGPGANVLTF. CDR3 in DNA: TGCGCCAGCAGCTCTGCAGGGCCTGGGGCCAACGTCCTGACTTTC.

There are a few counts of this clone. The chain links TRBV5-1 to TRBJ1-4; TRBD1 aligns across 9 bases. The germline V gene has CDR1 SGHRS and CDR2 YFSETQ. The CDR3 loop spans 14 amino acids. The V segment lost 4 bases and the J segment 8 bases; nucleotides outside the gene matches: 6. DNA of the CDR3: TGCGCCAGCAGCCCACAGGGGGCTCGGGAAAAACTGTTTTTT. Translated: CASSPQGAREKLFF.

This clone turned up a few times. CDR3 in amino acids: CATSRPPTGIKNIQYF. The DNA for the CDR3 is TGTGCCACCAGCAGACCCCCGACAGGGATAAAAAACATTCAGTACTTC. V usage is TRBV15 and J usage is TRBJ2-4, with TRBD1 matching 7 bases. CDR3 length: 16 amino acids. The germline V gene encodes CDR1 LNHNV and CDR2 YYDKDF (reference sequence). The V and J ends lost 2 bases and 4 bases, in that order; junction bases with no gene match: 8. The whole variable domain, remainder taken from reference TRBV15 and TRBJ2-4, is DAMVIQNPRYQVTQFGKPVTLSCSQTLNHNVMYWYQQKSSQAPKLLFHYYDKDFNNEADTPDNFQSRRPNTSFCFLDIRSPGLGDTAMYLCATSRPPTGIKNIQYFGAGTRLSVL.

This clone has only a few counts. The chain has TRBV2 and TRBJ1-1, with 10 bases matching TRBD1. This CDR3 has 14 amino acids. Trimming cost V 6 bases and J 4 bases; bases outside gene matches: 5. Germline lookup yields CDR1 SNHLY and CDR2 FYNNEI. CDR3 sequence: CASRTGQGTTEAFF. CDR3 nucleotides: TGTGCCAGCAGAACGGGACAGGGGACCACTGAAGCTTTCTTT.

DNA for the CDR3: TGTGCCAGCCGCCTCTTCGGTGGACTTAGTGGCTCCTACGAGCAGTACTTC. Protein product: CASRLFGGLSGSYEQYF. This chain uses TRBV27 with TRBJ2-7; D might be TRBD2 (5 bases). Germline V gives CDR1 MNHEY, CDR2 SMNVEV (reference sequence). The CDR3 has 17 residues. V was clipped by 8 bases and J by 0 bases, with 23 bases between them.

This clone occurred once. Other DNA sequences in the sample encode the same CDR3. J is TRBJ2-2 and V is TRBV11-2, with TRBD2 matching over 12 bases. Germline V gene data show CDR1 as SGHAT and CDR2 as FQNNGV. Trimming removed 5 bases from V and 4 bases from J; junction bases left unmatched: 2. The CDR3 has 15 residues. The chain's CDR3 is CASSATSGGTGELFF. Written as DNA, the CDR3 is TGTGCCAGCAGCGCGACTAGCGGGGGCACCGGGGAGCTGTTTTTT.

About this clone itself: Germline is not matched at one junction end, which may reflect a read error. V and J are TRBV3-1 (or the pseudogene TRBV3-2) and TRBJ2-4, with TRBD1 matching 9 bases. Germline CDR1 LGHDT, CDR2 YNNKEL (reference sequence). The CDR3 runs 14 residues. In nucleotides, the CDR3 is TGTGCCAGCAGCCACCGGGACAGGGATGCCCACTGGAACTTC. Its translation is CASSHRDRDAHWNF.

The V and J genes are TRBV6-5 and TRBJ2-7; possibly TRBD2 for D (5 bases). This CDR3 is 14 amino acids long. The V gene's germline CDR1 is MNHEY and CDR2 SVGAGI. Trimming removed 6 bases from V and 1 base from J, with 13 bases in between. CDR3 DNA sequence: TGTGCCAGCAGCCAACGCGGGCCTTCCTACGAGCAGTACTTC. This translates into CASSQRGPSYEQYF.

This sequence joins TRBV18 and TRBJ2-7; a weak D match, TRBD1 (5 bases). Germline V gene sequence: CDR1 KGHSH, CDR2 LQKENI. Trimming took off 0 bases at V and 5 bases at J, with 11 bases between the two ends. The CDR3 sequence is 14 residues long. The CDR3 is CASSPPGLEHEQYF. The CDR3 bases are TGTGCCAGCTCACCACCGGGGCTAGAGCACGAGCAGTACTTC.

The chain employs TRBV3-1 (or the pseudogene TRBV3-2) and TRBJ2-5, with a tentative D call TRBD1 (5 bases). Trimming took 4 bases from V and 1 from J, leaving 13 bases between them. The CDR3 totals 15 residues. CDR1 LGHDT and CDR2 YNNKEL come from the germline V gene (reference sequence). The DNA of the CDR3 is TGTGCCAGCAGCCCCAATCCCGACAGCCAAGAGACCCAGTACTTC. Translation gives CASSPNPDSQETQYF.